This TCR beta chain originates from a study of cytomegalovirus exposure and HLA in healthy donors. Study-level background: Among the approximately 370 donors who were genotyped, roughly 76% fell in the genetic ancestry cluster that is associated with self-reported Caucasian donors.

PCR used 60 Vbeta primers and 13 Jbeta primers. TCRdb's table, derived via immunoSEQ multiplex PCR, lists solely in-frame clones and lacks some. This table holds around 100,000 clones, approximately 76% found once. V gave up 5 bases and J gave up 0 bases, with 8 bases separating them. Germline V CDR1 and CDR2: SGHTA, FQGNSA. The CDR3 runs to 14 residues. What was sequenced was PBMCs. The receptor was derived from a woman between 55 and 75 years old in good health and CMV-seropositive. V is TRBV7-2 and J is TRBJ1-3; no clear D. CDR3 sequence: CASSTHSSGNTIYF. CDR3 DNA: TGTGCCAGCAGCACACACAGCTCTGGAAACACCATATATTTT. Combining the CDR3 with reference TRBV7-2 and TRBJ1-3 gives the whole variable domain GAGVSQSPSNKVTEKGKDVELRCDPISGHTALYWYRQSLGQGLEFLIYFQGNSAPDKSGLPSDRFSAERTGGSVSTLTIQRTQQEDSAVYLCASSTHSSGNTIYFGEGSWLTVV.